The 21 T cell receptor beta chains reported below all come from one sample, sequenced in a study of blood T cell repertoires in COVID-19. Here immunoSEQ multiplex PCR was the method, and the copy in TCRdb shows in-frame clones only, minus some. Among 10,000 to 15,000 clones listed, roughly 89% were seen once. Sequenced input: peripheral blood. The receptors come from a woman aged 60-75 years with active COVID-19.

This clone was detected once. This chain connects TRBV11-2 to TRBJ2-4, with D tentatively TRBD2 (7 bases). V lost 5 bases to trimming and J lost 8 bases, with 16 bases between them. Germline assignment: CDR1 SGHAT and CDR2 FQNNGV. This CDR3 comprises 14 residues. CDR3 nucleotide sequence: TGTGCCAGCAGCGCCCTTGGGGGGGCGGACATTCAGTACTTC. Its translation is CASSALGGADIQYF. Based on the CDR3 plus reference TRBV11-2 and TRBJ2-4, the full variable domain is EAGVAQSPRYKIIEKRQSVAFWCNPISGHATLYWYQQILGQGPKLLIQFQNNGVVDDSQLPKDRFSAERLKGVDSTLKIQPAKLEDSAVYLCASSALGGADIQYFGAGTRLSVL.

The genes are TRBV7-9 and TRBJ2-1; a weak D match, TRBD2 (7 bases). This CDR3 spans 14 amino acids. Germline values: CDR1 SEHNR, CDR2 FQNEAQ (reference sequence). V lost 5 bases, J lost 8 bases, and 16 bases lay in between. DNA of the CDR3: TGTGCCAGCAGCCTGCGGCGGGGGCACGATGAGCAGTTCTTC. It codes for CASSLRRGHDEQFF.

V is TRBV2 and J is TRBJ2-7; 9 bases are a match to TRBD1. V was pared by 7 bases and J by 6 bases, with 7 bases of the junction left unmatched. From germline, CDR1 is SNHLY and CDR2 FYNNEI. The CDR3 consists of 13 residues. The CDR3 bases are TGTGCCAGCATGGGACAGGGAAGAGGCGAGCAGTACTTC. Its protein product is CASMGQGRGEQYF.

This chain links TRBV4-2 with TRBJ2-5; 7 bases map to TRBD2. The germline V gene has CDR1 LGHNA and CDR2 YNFKEQ. V shed 0 bases, J shed 1 base, and the junction held 5 bases outside the gene matches. The CDR3 is 16 residues long. For the CDR3, the DNA is TGTGCCAGCAGCCAAGAGCCGCTAGCGGCCCAAGAGACCCAGTACTTC. It translates to CASSQEPLAAQETQYF.

The chain couples TRBV19 to TRBJ2-3; possibly TRBD1 for D (6 bases). This CDR3 has 16 residues. The germline CDR1 and CDR2 sequences are LNHDA and SQIVND (reference sequence). V was pared by 7 bases and J by 0 bases, with 17 bases between. CDR3 in amino acids: CASTSGQLQSTDTQYF. The CDR3 DNA sequence: TGTGCCAGTACCTCAGGACAGCTCCAGAGCACAGATACGCAGTATTTT.

J is TRBJ1-1 and V is TRBV7-2; no definite D call. The CDR3 length is 14 residues. From germline, CDR1 is SGHTA and CDR2 FQGNSA. Trimming removed 3 bases from V and 4 bases from J, with 12 bases in between. The chain's CDR3 is CASSLGTPGTEAFF. CDR3 sequence (DNA): TGTGCCAGCAGCTTGGGCACACCCGGCACTGAAGCTTTCTTT.

The V and J genes are TRBV5-4 and TRBJ2-1, with D perhaps TRBD2 (5 bases). V was cut by 2 bases and J by 0 bases, with 9 bases left in between. There are 15 residues in the CDR3. CDR1 and CDR2 from the germline V gene are SGHNT and YYREEE (reference sequence). CDR3 sequence: CASSLSSGSYNEQFF. DNA of the CDR3: TGTGCCAGCAGCTTATCAAGCGGCTCCTACAATGAGCAGTTCTTC.

CDR3 protein: CAIEESSGGNTIYF. In DNA, the CDR3 is TGTGCCATCGAGGAAAGTTCGGGTGGAAACACCATATATTTT. The V gene is TRBV10-3, the J gene TRBJ1-3; no reliable D call. CDR1 and CDR2 (germline): ENHRY, SYGVKD. This CDR3 spans 14 amino acids. The ends were cut back, 8 bases at V and 3 bases at J, with 14 bases in the middle.

This clone was counted a few times. The V gene is TRBV24-1, the J gene TRBJ2-2; no definite D call. The germline V gene has CDR1 KGHDR and CDR2 SFDVKD. The CDR3 loop spans 12 amino acids. Trimming removed 9 bases at V and 4 bases at J, with 8 bases between. CDR3 sequence reads: CATRPSTGELFF. The CDR3 bases are TGTGCCACCCGCCCCAGCACCGGGGAGCTGTTTTTT.

The V and J genes are TRBV6-2 or TRBV6-3 and TRBJ1-5; D uncertain. Per the germline V gene, CDR1 is MNHEY and CDR2 is SVGEGT. This CDR3 is 18 amino acids long. The germline V and J ends were trimmed by 0 bases and 6 bases, with 21 bases remaining between them. The CDR3 DNA is TGTGCCAGCAGTTACTCGATCTGGCGGAGGACGCTGGGTCAGCCCCAGCATTTT. This sequence encodes CASSYSIWRRTLGQPQHF.

The chain employs TRBV6-5 and TRBJ1-1; D is undetermined. The CDR3 consists of 13 residues. Germline lookup yields CDR1 MNHEY and CDR2 SVGAGI. V was trimmed by 2 bases and J by 5 bases, leaving 9 bases between them. Here the CDR3 reads CASSYGQNTEAFF. CDR3 sequence (DNA): TGTGCCAGCAGTTACGGCCAAAATACTGAAGCTTTCTTT.

This clone was recorded only once. The rearrangement links TRBV5-1 to TRBJ2-7; the D gene is possibly TRBD2 (5 bases). The CDR3 is made up of 11 amino acids. Germline lookup yields CDR1 SGHRS and CDR2 YFSETQ. V lost 7 bases, J lost 5 bases, and 10 bases lay in between. This CDR3 is CASASGNEQYF. For the CDR3, the DNA is TGCGCCAGCGCCTCGGGGAACGAGCAGTACTTC.

The chain recombines TRBV6-6 with TRBJ2-1; D gene ambiguous. V lost 1 base and J 5 bases, leaving 12 bases between the germline ends. Per the germline V gene, CDR1 is MNHNY and CDR2 is SVGAGI (reference sequence). This CDR3 region has 15 residues. CDR3 protein: CASSYYGQLDNEQFF. As DNA, the CDR3 is TGTGCCAGCAGTTACTATGGCCAGTTGGACAATGAGCAGTTCTTC.

The table lists this clone with a few counts. This CDR3 is CASQEGPSNQPQHF. CDR3 sequence (DNA): TGTGCCAGCCAGGAAGGCCCTAGCAATCAGCCCCAGCATTTT. The chain has TRBV6-5 and TRBJ1-5; D not resolved. The germline V and J ends were trimmed by 8 bases and 0 bases, with 11 bases remaining between them. CDR3 size: 14 residues. CDR1 and CDR2 from the germline V gene are MNHEY and SVGAGI.

The chain links TRBV4-2 to TRBJ2-1; 7 bases match TRBD2. V trimming: 1 base; J trimming: 0 bases; junction bases outside the gene matches: 9. CDR3 length: 18 amino acids. The germline V gene has CDR1 LGHNA and CDR2 YNFKEQ. The DNA for the CDR3 is TGTGCCAGCAGCCAAGCGTCTAGCGGAGCTAGCTCCTACAATGAGCAGTTCTTC. This codes for CASSQASSGASSYNEQFF.

V is TRBV18 and J is TRBJ1-1, with D possibly being TRBD1 (5 bases). CDR3 length: 15 residues. The ends were cut back, 2 bases at V and 1 base at J, with 11 bases in the middle. The germline V gene encodes CDR1 KGHSH and CDR2 LQKENI. DNA for the CDR3: TGTGCCAGCTCACCAGCAGGGAACTGGAACACTGAAGCTTTCTTT. Translated, it gives CASSPAGNWNTEAFF.

The chain combines TRBV9 with TRBJ1-2; 9 bases agree with TRBD1. The germline V gene has CDR1 SGDLS and CDR2 YYNGEE. V trimming: 4 bases; J trimming: 8 bases; junction bases outside the gene matches: 3. This CDR3 has 12 amino acids. The CDR3: CASSLTGGGYTF. The CDR3 DNA follows: TGTGCCAGCAGCTTAACAGGGGGCGGCTACACCTTC.

The CDR3 spells CATSSGLDTGELFF. In DNA form, the CDR3 reads TGTGCCACCAGCAGCGGACTGGACACCGGGGAGCTGTTTTTT. This chain uses TRBV15 with TRBJ2-2; perhaps TRBD2 as D (5 bases). This CDR3 comprises 14 residues. Germline CDR1 LNHNV, CDR2 YYDKDF (reference sequence). The ends were cut back, 3 bases at V and 3 bases at J, with 8 bases in the middle.

This sequence joins TRBV7-8 and TRBJ2-1; 16 bases align to TRBD2. Trimming at V came to 4 bases and at J to 9 bases, leaving 12 bases not matched to a gene. CDR3 length: 18 residues. Germline assignment: CDR1 SGHVS and CDR2 FQNEAQ. This CDR3 reads CASSWRVGGLAGGPEQFF. CDR3 nucleotide sequence: TGTGCCAGCAGCTGGCGAGTAGGGGGACTAGCGGGAGGGCCTGAGCAGTTCTTC.

The chain uses TRBV9 and TRBJ2-3; TRBD2 matches at 9 bases. This CDR3 is 17 amino acids long. Trimming removed 0 bases from V and 5 bases from J; junction bases left unmatched: 10. The germline gives CDR1 SGDLS, CDR2 YYNGEE. The CDR3 DNA is TGTGCCAGCAGCGTAGACCCTAGCGGGGCGATCAGAGATACGCAGTATTTT. Encoded protein: CASSVDPSGAIRDTQYF.

This chain connects TRBV5-1 to TRBJ2-7, with TRBD1 as a possible D gene (6 bases). V was clipped by 4 bases and J by 5 bases, with 10 bases between them. CDR1 is SGHRS, CDR2 YFSETQ, per germline. The CDR3 runs to 12 residues. CDR3 bases: TGCGCCAGCAGCGAGGGGGTCCACGAGCAGTACTTC. It translates to CASSEGVHEQYF.